This entry lists 30 T cell receptor beta chains sequenced from one sample in a study of T cells in localized non-small cell lung cancer. Here immunoSEQ multiplex PCR was the method, and the copy in TCRdb shows in-frame clones only, minus some. Seen here are tens of thousands of clones, approximately 80% observed once, and the top ten hold 6% to 8%. The material was PBMCs, obtained before any cancer treatment. The source of these receptors is a man between 40 and 70 years old with stage II lung adenocarcinoma.

This chain joins TRBV9 and TRBJ1-5; D not certain. The CDR3 totals 15 residues. Germline V CDR1 and CDR2: SGDLS, YYNGEE. Trimming took 0 bases from V and 0 from J, leaving 7 bases between them. CDR3 bases: TGTGCCAGCAGCGTAGGCGGGGTTAGCAATCAGCCCCAGCATTTT. Its translation: CASSVGGVSNQPQHF.

The rearrangement joins TRBV19 to TRBJ2-1, with 7 bases fitting TRBD1. Germline CDR1 reads LNHDA; CDR2 reads SQIVND (reference sequence). Losses at the gene ends were 6 bases for V and 1 base for J; bases not matched to a gene: 6. This CDR3 has 15 residues. In nucleotides, the CDR3 is TGTGCCAGTAGCCCAGACAGGGCGTCCTACAATGAGCAGTTCTTC. Translating gives CASSPDRASYNEQFF.

This chain connects TRBV7-9 to TRBJ2-3; 8 positions match TRBD2. V was clipped by 4 bases and J by 5 bases; unmatched bases: 14. This CDR3 comprises 17 residues. Germline CDR1 and CDR2: SEHNR and FQNEAQ (reference sequence). The CDR3 loop is CASSSPFSGGALDTQYF. The CDR3 nucleotides are TGTGCCAGCAGCTCACCCTTTTCCGGGGGGGCGCTAGATACGCAGTATTTT. The full variable domain, completed using reference TRBV7-9 and TRBJ2-3, is DTGVSQNPRHKITKRGQNVTFRCDPISEHNRLYWYRQTLGQGPEFLTYFQNEAQLEKSRLLSDRFSAERPKGSFSTLEIQRTEQGDSAMYLCASSSPFSGGALDTQYFGPGTRLTVL.

This chain links TRBV5-1 with TRBJ1-2, with D possibly TRBD1 on 5 matching bases. The germline V gene encodes CDR1 SGHRS and CDR2 YFSETQ. CDR3 length: 14 residues. Trimming took 3 bases from V and 7 from J, leaving 16 bases between them. The CDR3, as DNA: TGCGCCAGCAGCTCCACCAAGACAGATGGTGGCTACACCTTC. Its translation is CASSSTKTDGGYTF. Using reference TRBV5-1 and TRBJ1-2 for the parts outside the CDR3, the full variable domain is KAGVTQTPRYLIKTRGQQVTLSCSPISGHRSVSWYQQTPGQGLQFLFEYFSETQRNKGNFPGRFSGRQFSNSRSEMNVSTLELGDSALYLCASSSTKTDGGYTFGSGTRLTVV.

The gene calls are TRBV6-1 and TRBJ1-5; tentatively, D is TRBD1 (5 bases). Trimming removed 1 base from V and 5 bases from J, with 9 bases in between. CDR1 is MNHNS and CDR2 is SASEGT in the germline V gene. The CDR3 runs to 14 residues. The CDR3: CASSEGTPYQPQHF. CDR3 sequence (DNA): TGTGCCAGCAGTGAAGGGACACCTTATCAGCCCCAGCATTTT.

J is TRBJ2-1 and V is TRBV20-1; D is ambiguous. CDR3 length equals 10 residues. The germline gives CDR1 DFQATT, CDR2 SNEGSKA (reference sequence). Trimming removed 2 bases at V and 8 bases at J, with 4 bases between. The CDR3 spells CSARLDEQFF. For the CDR3, the DNA is TGCAGTGCTAGACTGGATGAGCAGTTCTTC.

This clone is categorized as medium-sized. The chain links TRBV9 to TRBJ2-2, with 8 bases fitting TRBD1. CDR1 and CDR2 (germline): SGDLS, YYNGEE. V lost 3 bases to trimming and J lost 4 bases; unmatched junction nucleotides: 8. This CDR3 comprises 16 residues. The CDR3 coding sequence is TGTGCCAGCAGCGCTAAGGAACAGGGGGGCACCGGGGAGCTGTTTTTT. This encodes CASSAKEQGGTGELFF.

The V call is TRBV11-2, the J call TRBJ2-3; D remains ambiguous. Trimming stripped 4 bases from V and 0 bases from J, with 17 bases between. CDR1 is SGHAT, CDR2 FQNNGV, per germline. The CDR3 sequence is 17 residues long. This CDR3 reads CASSSNGPLDSTDTQYF. The CDR3 DNA reads as TGTGCCAGCAGCTCTAACGGACCGTTAGACAGCACAGATACGCAGTATTTT.

A remark on this clone: One end of the junction fails to match germline, which may point to a read error. This rearrangement joins TRBV7-9 to TRBJ1-5; D remains unclear. The CDR3 length is 13 residues. CDR1 is SEHNR, CDR2 FQNEAQ, per germline (reference sequence). CDR3 bases: TGTGCTAGCAGCTTAGATAGCAATCAGCCCCAGCATTTT. It codes for CASSLDSNQPQHF.

Only one count was recorded for this clone. The rearrangement links TRBV7-6 to TRBJ2-7; no reliable D call. The CDR3 has 15 amino acids. Per germline, CDR1 SGHVS and CDR2 FNYEAQ. V was pared by 2 bases and J by 4 bases, with 15 bases between. The CDR3 DNA reads as TGTGCCAGCAGCTTATTAGCTAGTACGATTTACGAGCAGTACTTC. As protein: CASSLLASTIYEQYF.

The rearrangement uses TRBV10-3 and TRBJ2-7, with a tentative D call TRBD2 (5 bases). V gave up 4 bases and J gave up 0 bases, with 10 bases separating them. Looked up from germline, CDR1 is ENHRY and CDR2 is SYGVKD. The CDR3 length is 14 residues. The CDR3 DNA reads TGTGCCATCAGTGGGGTCAGCGGCTCCTACGAGCAGTACTTC. It translates to CAISGVSGSYEQYF.

The chain has TRBV5-8 and TRBJ2-5, with TRBD1 as a possible D gene (5 bases). Trimming shortened V by 4 bases and J by 1 base, and 11 bases separated the two germline ends. The CDR3 totals 14 residues. Per the germline V gene, CDR1 is SGHTS and CDR2 is YDEGEE. The chain's CDR3 is CASSLGQGQETQYF. Written as DNA, the CDR3 is TGTGCCAGCAGCCTGGGGCAGGGCCAAGAGACCCAGTACTTC.

The rearrangement joins TRBV7-2 to TRBJ2-3, with 9 bases identical to TRBD2. Germline V gene sequence: CDR1 SGHTA, CDR2 FQGNSA. This CDR3 contains 14 residues. Unmatched junction bases numbered 3, after V lost 5 bases and J lost 3 bases. CDR3 nucleotides: TGTGCCAGCAGCGCCGGACTAGCGACAGATACGCAGTATTTT. It encodes CASSAGLATDTQYF.

V usage is TRBV7-2 and J usage is TRBJ1-2; D remains unclear. V was trimmed by 5 bases and J by 6 bases, leaving 19 bases between them. The CDR3 length is 15 residues. CDR1 is SGHTA and CDR2 is FQGNSA in the germline V gene. The CDR3 bases are TGTGCCAGCAGCCCTACCGGACTGGAATCTGATGGCTACACCTTC. It codes for CASSPTGLESDGYTF.

V and J are TRBV7-8 and TRBJ1-1; no clear D. Germline V gene lookup returns CDR1 SGHVS and CDR2 FQNEAQ. Trimming took 2 bases from V and 7 from J, leaving 11 bases between them. The CDR3 length is 13 residues. The CDR3 loop is CASSLNLKVEAFF. In nucleotides, the CDR3 is TGTGCCAGCAGCTTAAATCTTAAGGTTGAAGCTTTCTTT.

This clone rates as medium-sized. The rearrangement joins TRBV6-6 to TRBJ2-1, with a possible D match to TRBD2 (5 bases). Germline-derived CDR1 and CDR2 are MNHNY and SVGAGI (reference sequence). Trimming pared 2 bases from V and 10 bases from J, leaving 12 bases between. The CDR3 is made up of 13 amino acids. The DNA for the CDR3 is TGTGCCAGCAGTTACGACTACCTGGGAGAGCAGTTCTTC. It codes for CASSYDYLGEQFF.

The chain combines TRBV7-2 with TRBJ2-2; perhaps TRBD2 as D (6 bases). The CDR3 spans 16 residues. Germline CDR1 is SGHTA and CDR2 is FQGNSA. V lost 2 bases to trimming and J lost 6 bases, with 16 bases between them. The CDR3 loop reads CASSLRQASGAGELFF. The DNA for the CDR3 is TGTGCCAGCAGCTTAAGGCAGGCTTCGGGGGCCGGGGAGCTGTTTTTT.

The rearrangement uses TRBV7-6 and TRBJ2-1; D might be TRBD2 (6 bases). Germline V gene lookup returns CDR1 SGHVS and CDR2 FNYEAQ. The CDR3 has 13 amino acids. Trimming left V 1 base short and J 10 bases short, with 11 bases between. CDR3 protein: CASSLVGGGEQFF. CDR3 DNA: TGTGCCAGCAGCTTAGTGGGGGGTGGAGAGCAGTTCTTC. The full variable domain, in which reference TRBV7-6 and TRBJ2-1 provide the parts outside the CDR3, is GAGVSQSPRYKVTKRGQDVALRCDPISGHVSLYWYRQALGQGPEFLTYFNYEAQQDKSGLPNDRFSAERPEGSISTLTIQRTEQRDSAMYRCASSLVGGGEQFFGPGTRLTVL.

The chain combines TRBV10-3 with TRBJ2-7; 9 bases match TRBD1. J lost 4 bases, V lost 11 bases, and 12 bases had no gene match. This CDR3 is built from 14 residues. CDR1 and CDR2 (germline): ENHRY, SYGVKD. The CDR3 nucleotides read TGTGCCGCGGGCGCGGGGACAGGGATATACGAGCAGTACTTC. Encoded protein: CAAGAGTGIYEQYF.

This rearrangement joins TRBV28 to TRBJ1-3; D uncertain. CDR1 and CDR2 (germline): MDHEN, SYDVKM. The CDR3 runs 13 residues. The germline V and J ends were trimmed by 2 bases and 3 bases, with 5 bases remaining between them. CDR3 in DNA: TGTGCCAGCAGTTTAGTAGATGGAAACACCATATATTTT. This translates into CASSLVDGNTIYF.

The genes are TRBV28 and TRBJ2-3; D perhaps matches TRBD2 (5 bases). Trimming removed 9 bases from V and 3 bases from J, with 13 bases in between. The CDR3 totals 13 residues. The V gene's germline CDR1 is MDHEN and CDR2 SYDVKM. The CDR3, as DNA: TGTGCCAGTACCCGGGCGGGTACAGATACGCAGTATTTT. Amino acids: CASTRAGTDTQYF.

The chain links TRBV10-3 to TRBJ1-1, with TRBD1 matching 9 bases. The CDR3 runs to 12 residues. The trim removed 6 bases at V and 6 bases at J, leaving 2 bases unmatched. CDR1 and CDR2 from the germline V gene are ENHRY and SYGVKD. The CDR3 DNA reads TGTGCCATCAGAGGGACAGGGCCTGAAGCTTTCTTT. Amino acid sequence: CAIRGTGPEAFF.

This clone appeared a few times. The V gene is TRBV5-6, the J gene TRBJ2-5; D is unclear. Deletions cut 4 bases from V and 4 bases from J, with 14 bases between. Germline values: CDR1 SGHDT, CDR2 YYEEEE. The CDR3 length is 14 residues. For the CDR3, the DNA is TGTGCCAGCAGCCCCCGGGCTAGTACAGAGACCCAGTACTTC. Translating it yields CASSPRASTETQYF.

The chain carries TRBV7-8 and TRBJ1-1; D perhaps matches TRBD1 (5 bases). The CDR3 extends over 15 amino acids. Trimming removed 1 base at V and 1 base at J, with 10 bases between. Germline V gene data show CDR1 as SGHVS and CDR2 as FQNEAQ. In nucleotides, the CDR3 is TGTGCCAGCAGCTTAGTCCGGGGCACGAACACTGAAGCTTTCTTT. Its translation: CASSLVRGTNTEAFF.

V usage is TRBV7-9 and J usage is TRBJ2-4; D unresolved. Per the germline V gene, CDR1 is SEHNR and CDR2 is FQNEAQ (reference sequence). The CDR3 extends over 17 amino acids. Trimming shortened V by 5 bases and J by 1 base, and 18 bases separated the two germline ends. The chain's CDR3 is CASSPIGQGIAKNIQYF. The CDR3 DNA sequence: TGTGCCAGCAGCCCTATTGGCCAAGGGATCGCCAAAAACATTCAGTACTTC.

The V gene is TRBV2, the J gene TRBJ1-2; D gene uncertain. Germline V gene sequence: CDR1 SNHLY, CDR2 FYNNEI. V lost 7 bases, J lost 6 bases, and 15 bases lay in between. The CDR3 is 13 amino acids. CDR3: CASTPRGQNGYTF. The CDR3 DNA is TGTGCCAGCACCCCCCGTGGGCAAAATGGCTACACCTTC.

This sequence joins TRBV9 and TRBJ2-3, with D tentatively TRBD2 (7 bases). CDR1 and CDR2 (germline): SGDLS, YYNGEE. CDR3 length: 15 residues. V was clipped by 2 bases and J by 0 bases, with 10 bases between them. The CDR3 region has the DNA TGTGCCAGCAGCGTCGGGGGGCTTAGCACAGATACGCAGTATTTT. Its translation: CASSVGGLSTDTQYF.

The V call is TRBV27, the J call TRBJ2-7; the D is unclear. CDR1 MNHEY and CDR2 SMNVEV come from the germline V gene (reference sequence). The CDR3 has 14 amino acids. V dropped 3 bases and J dropped 4 bases, with 13 bases sitting between them. The CDR3 sequence is CASSFSPGRYEQYF. CDR3 nucleotides: TGTGCCAGCAGTTTTAGTCCCGGGCGGTACGAGCAGTACTTC.

V usage is TRBV6-5 and J usage is TRBJ1-4; tentatively, D is TRBD1 (6 bases). The V gene's germline CDR1 is MNHEY and CDR2 SVGAGI. V was trimmed by 5 bases and J by 5 bases, leaving 15 bases between them. This CDR3 is 15 amino acids long. This CDR3 is CASSKQGGKNEKLFF. CDR3 bases: TGTGCCAGCAGTAAACAGGGAGGGAAGAATGAAAAACTGTTTTTT.

The V gene is TRBV7-3, the J gene TRBJ2-6; D remains ambiguous. Germline assignment: CDR1 SGHTA and CDR2 FQGTGA. The ends were cut back, 5 bases at V and 2 bases at J, with 10 bases in the middle. The CDR3 runs 15 residues. CDR3 sequence (DNA): TGTGCCAGCAGCCTCCGGACCCCTGGGGCCAACGTCCTGACTTTC. Protein: CASSLRTPGANVLTF.